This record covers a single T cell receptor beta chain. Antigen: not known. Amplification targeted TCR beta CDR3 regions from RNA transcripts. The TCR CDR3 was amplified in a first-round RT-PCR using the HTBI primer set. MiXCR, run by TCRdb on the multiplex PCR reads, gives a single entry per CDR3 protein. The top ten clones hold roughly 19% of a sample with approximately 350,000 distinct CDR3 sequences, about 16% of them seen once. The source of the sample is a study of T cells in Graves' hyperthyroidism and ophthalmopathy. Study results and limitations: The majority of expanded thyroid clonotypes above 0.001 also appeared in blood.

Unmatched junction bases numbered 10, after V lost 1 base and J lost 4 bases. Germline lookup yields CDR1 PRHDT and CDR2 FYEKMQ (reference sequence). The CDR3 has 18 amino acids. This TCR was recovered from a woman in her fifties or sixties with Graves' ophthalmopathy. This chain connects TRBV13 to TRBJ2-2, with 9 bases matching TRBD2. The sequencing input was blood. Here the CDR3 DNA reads TGTGCCAGCAGCTTAGTGGCGGGAGGGCTCGCGAGCACCGGGGAGCTGTTTTTT. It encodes CASSLVAGGLASTGELFF.